This T cell receptor (beta chain) was captured by sequencing in a study of sequential checkpoint blockade in melanoma. About the research overall: Randomization was 1:1 between first-line nivolumab→ipilimumab and ipilimumab→nivolumab. Each arm's sequence ended with maintenance nivolumab.

TCRdb keeps only in-frame clones here, not all; method: immunoSEQ multiplex PCR. The sample consists of over 8,000 clones, roughly nine tenths of them appearing once. Trimming pared 11 bases from V and 5 bases from J, leaving 18 bases between. The CDR3 consists of 13 residues. Germline V gene data show CDR1 as LGHNA and CDR2 as YNFKEQ. Stated treatment: randomized to nivolumab then ipilimumab (arm A) or the reverse (arm B). DNA-damaging chemotherapy had not been given to any patient beforehand. Sorted cells were live CD3+CD8+, lacking CD19 and CD56, from PBMCs. V and J are TRBV4-2 and TRBJ1-1; D is possibly TRBD1 (6 bases). The sequence came from a human donor with melanoma. The source was CD8+ T cells sorted from blood (inferred from file names), collected from a patient given nivolumab and ipilimumab in sequence. The CDR3 reads CAGGGGRGTEAFF. Written as DNA, the CDR3 is TGTGCCGGCGGCGGGGGGCGGGGGACTGAAGCTTTCTTT.